The rows below give T cell receptor beta chains drawn from one sample of a study of human T cells and chemical hapten exposure. A single record per CDR3 protein comes from TCRdb applying MiXCR to the RACE reads. The sample contains approximately 90,000 distinct CDR3 sequences, over 8% of which appear only once. The source material was whole blood. These receptors were collected from a female donor in good health. Some clones in this sample may be carry-over from other donors' samples. CDR3s include the opening cysteine and the closing phenylalanine or tryptophan. D genes are given only for firm matches. The listing skips clone size in some rows; elsewhere it reads once, few, many or a size class.

V gene	D gene	J gene	clone size	CDR3 DNA	CDR3 protein
TRBV3-1	TRBD1	TRBJ2-1	few	TGTGCCAGCAGCCGGGGACAGGGGGGCCCGTTGGATAATGAGCAGTTCTTC	CASSRGQGGPLDNEQFF
TRBV6-1	-	TRBJ2-3	medium-sized	TGTGCCAGCAGGACCGACACAGATACGCAGTATTTT	CASRTDTDTQYF
TRBV12-3/TRBV12-4	-	TRBJ2-7	many	TGTGCCAGCAGTTTACTTTCGGTTTCCGGACAAATCCTATACTTC	CASSLLSVSGQILYF
TRBV2	TRBD2	TRBJ2-7	many	TGTGCCAGCAGTGGCCTAGCGGGCAACTCCTACGAGCAGTACTTC	CASSGLAGNSYEQYF
TRBV29-1	TRBD2	TRBJ2-7	-	TGCAGCGTTGGAGGACTAGATCGTGAGCAGTACTTC	CSVGGLDREQYF
TRBV20-1	TRBD1	TRBJ1-5	few	TGCAGTGCTAAAACAGGGGGCAGGGCAGAATGGCATTTT	CSAKTGGRAEWHF
TRBV12-5	-	TRBJ2-3	many	TGTGCTAGTGGTTCACTAGATCCCACAGATACGCAGTATTTT	CASGSLDPTDTQYF
TRBV28	TRBD1	TRBJ2-4	-	TGTGCCACCGTCGACAGGGCCCGAGCCAAAAACATTCAGTACTTC	CATVDRARAKNIQYF
TRBV3-1	TRBD2	TRBJ2-2	-	TGTGCCAGCAGCCCGGGACTAGCGGGCACCGGGGAGCTGTTTTTT	CASSPGLAGTGELFF
TRBV2	-	TRBJ1-5	many	TGTGCCAGCATGTCGGAGGGGATAGGCAATCAGCCCCAGCATTTT	CASMSEGIGNQPQHF
TRBV7-9	-	TRBJ2-5	many	TGTGCCAGCAGCCCGGCGGCACAAGAGACCCAGTACTTC	CASSPAAQETQYF
TRBV7-9	TRBD2	TRBJ2-5	few	TGTGCCAGCAGCCTAAGGGTATGGCGGGAGGGCCCAGAGACCCAGTACTTC	CASSLRVWREGPETQYF
TRBV6-1	TRBD2	TRBJ2-1	many	TGTGCCAGCAGTAGCCTAGCGGGAGGATTGAGTGAGCAGTTCTTC	CASSSLAGGLSEQFF
TRBV2	TRBD1	TRBJ1-5	-	TGTGCCAGCAGTTACAGGGGGCTTAGCAATCAGCCCCAGCATTTT	CASSYRGLSNQPQHF
TRBV2	TRBD2	TRBJ2-2	-	TGTGCCAGCAGCGGGAGGCTCTCTGGGGAGCTGTTTTTT	CASSGRLSGELFF
TRBV2	-	TRBJ2-7	many	TGTGCCAGCAGTGAAGCGTGGGGGCCGAACGAGCAGTACTTC	CASSEAWGPNEQYF
TRBV4-3	-	TRBJ2-1	-	TGCGCCAGCAGCCACCTGCCGGGCACTAACAATGAGCAGTTCTTC	CASSHLPGTNNEQFF
TRBV5-6	-	TRBJ1-2	many	TGTGCCAGCAGCTTGGCAGGAACCTATGAAGATGGCTACACCTTC	CASSLAGTYEDGYTF
TRBV27	-	TRBJ2-5	-	TGTGCCAGCAGCCGGGGCAGGGTGGGCCAAGAGACCCAGTACTTC	CASSRGRVGQETQYF
TRBV20-1	-	TRBJ2-7	many	TGCAGTGCTAAAATCGACTCCTACGAGCAGTACTTC	CSAKIDSYEQYF
TRBV6-1	-	TRBJ2-3	-	TGTGCCAGCAGTGAGATATTCGGAGCCTATATCTCTAGCACAGATACGCAGTATTTT	CASSEIFGAYISSTDTQYF
TRBV6-4	-	TRBJ1-1	few	TGTGCCAGCAGTGACTCTATGAACACTGAAGCTTTCTTT	CASSDSMNTEAFF
TRBV29-1	TRBD2	TRBJ2-3	many	TGCAGCGTCGGGGGACTAGCGGGAGGGCCAGGCACAGATACGCAGTATTTT	CSVGGLAGGPGTDTQYF
TRBV12-3/TRBV12-4	TRBD2	TRBJ2-1	few	TGTGCCAGCAGTCGGAGACTAGCGGACAAAGGGTATGAGCAGTTCTTC	CASSRRLADKGYEQFF
TRBV28	-	TRBJ1-2	-	TGTGCCAGCGAGGGAGACTATGGCTACACCTTC	CASEGDYGYTF
TRBV6-5	-	TRBJ2-7	few	TGTGCCAGCAGTTACTCGATCGACGTAGCCTACGAGCAGTACTTC	CASSYSIDVAYEQYF
TRBV7-2	-	TRBJ1-5	-	TGTGCCAGCAGCTTAGTTTGGGGGGCGGATCAGCCCCAGCATTTT	CASSLVWGADQPQHF
TRBV28	TRBD2	TRBJ2-1	-	TGTGCCAGCAGTCCTACCGGGACTAGCGGGAGGAATAAGCAGTTCTTC	CASSPTGTSGRNKQFF
TRBV20-1	TRBD2	TRBJ2-1	-	TGCAGTGCTAGCGTGGCGACTAGCAAGGACAATGAGCAGTTCTTC	CSASVATSKDNEQFF
TRBV4-2	-	TRBJ1-6	many	TGTGCCAGCAGCCAAGATAATCATCGAGGGAAGAGCTCCTATAATTCACCCCTCCACTTT	CASSQDNHRGKSSYNSPLHF
TRBV7-9	TRBD1	TRBJ2-7	-	TGTGCCAGCAGCCCGCAGGGGGACGAGCAGTACTTC	CASSPQGDEQYF
TRBV24-1	-	TRBJ2-6	few	TGTGCCACCAGTGATGCGACTGATCTCGGGGCCAACGTCCTGACTTTC	CATSDATDLGANVLTF
TRBV3-1	-	TRBJ2-1	few	TGTGCCAGCAGCCAAGATCCTGGTAGTTGGAATGAGCAGTTCTTC	CASSQDPGSWNEQFF
TRBV5-1	-	TRBJ2-5	many	TGCGCCAGCACCAACCAAGAGACCCAGTACTTC	CASTNQETQYF
TRBV6-6	-	TRBJ2-2	-	TGTGCCAGCAGTTACTCGTCCCAGCACTTTACCGGGGAGCTGTTTTTT	CASSYSSQHFTGELFF
TRBV7-6	TRBD2	TRBJ2-2	-	TGTGCCAGCAGCTTAGGGGGTAGCGGGACCGGGGGGCTGTTTTTT	CASSLGGSGTGGLFF
TRBV6-2/TRBV6-3	-	TRBJ2-7	many	TGTGCCAGCACCCCCCGGGACTCCACCTACGAGCAGTACTTC	CASTPRDSTYEQYF
TRBV27	-	TRBJ1-1	many	TGTGCCAGCACCCCTGGAGGGGCGACGAACACTGAAGCTTTCTTT	CASTPGGATNTEAFF
TRBV16	-	TRBJ1-5	few	TGTGCCAGCAGTCTAGCATTGCGGGGCGCCTCCTCTAGCAATCAGCCCCAGCATTTT	CASSLALRGASSSNQPQHF
TRBV6-6	-	TRBJ1-5	few	TGTGCCAGCAGCCCGAACATTGGGAGGAATCAGCCCCAGCATTTT	CASSPNIGRNQPQHF
TRBV7-2	-	TRBJ1-5	many	TGTGCCAGCAGCTTAGGAGGTTATAGCAATCAGCCCCAGCATTTT	CASSLGGYSNQPQHF
TRBV20-1	-	TRBJ1-2	many	TGCAGTGCTAGAGATCTGGCAGGGCAAGGCTACACCTTC	CSARDLAGQGYTF
TRBV28	TRBD1	TRBJ2-5	few	TGTGCCAGCAGTTTACGGGCAGGGGGCGCAAAAGGAGAGACCCAGTACTTC	CASSLRAGGAKGETQYF
TRBV5-5	-	TRBJ2-2	many	TGTGCCAGCAGCTTGTTTGTGGGGACCGGGGAGCTGTTTTTT	CASSLFVGTGELFF
TRBV2	TRBD2	TRBJ2-3	-	TGTGCCAACAGTCACGGACTAGCGGATAAGTACGGGTATTTT	CANSHGLADKYGYF
TRBV10-3	-	TRBJ2-2	-	TGTGCCATCAGGGACGGGGAGCTGTTTTTT	CAIRDGELFF
TRBV18	-	TRBJ1-1	-	TGTGCCAGCTCACCACCGTCCCCCATGAACACTGAAGCTTTCTTT	CASSPPSPMNTEAFF
TRBV18	TRBD2	TRBJ2-5	few	TGTGCCAGCTCACCACCTAGCGGGAGGGCCGAAGAGACCCAGTACTTC	CASSPPSGRAEETQYF
TRBV28	-	TRBJ2-1	few	TGTGCCAGCAGTTGGAGTTTTAATGAGCAGTTCTTC	CASSWSFNEQFF
TRBV30	-	TRBJ2-3	few	TGTGCCTGGAGAAGGGGGGGCAAGGGCACAGATACGCAGTATTTT	CAWRRGGKGTDTQYF
TRBV12-3/TRBV12-4	TRBD2	TRBJ2-1	few	TGTGCCAGCAGTTTAGCGCTGGTAGCGGGAGTGATGAATGAGCAGTTCTTC	CASSLALVAGVMNEQFF
TRBV30	-	TRBJ1-5	few	TGTGCCTGGAGTGGGAGCCCCAATCAGCCCCAGCATTTT	CAWSGSPNQPQHF
TRBV6-2/TRBV6-3	-	TRBJ2-1	many	TGTGCCAGCACCAACACCCACTGGGGGGGCAACTACAATGAGCAGTTCTTC	CASTNTHWGGNYNEQFF